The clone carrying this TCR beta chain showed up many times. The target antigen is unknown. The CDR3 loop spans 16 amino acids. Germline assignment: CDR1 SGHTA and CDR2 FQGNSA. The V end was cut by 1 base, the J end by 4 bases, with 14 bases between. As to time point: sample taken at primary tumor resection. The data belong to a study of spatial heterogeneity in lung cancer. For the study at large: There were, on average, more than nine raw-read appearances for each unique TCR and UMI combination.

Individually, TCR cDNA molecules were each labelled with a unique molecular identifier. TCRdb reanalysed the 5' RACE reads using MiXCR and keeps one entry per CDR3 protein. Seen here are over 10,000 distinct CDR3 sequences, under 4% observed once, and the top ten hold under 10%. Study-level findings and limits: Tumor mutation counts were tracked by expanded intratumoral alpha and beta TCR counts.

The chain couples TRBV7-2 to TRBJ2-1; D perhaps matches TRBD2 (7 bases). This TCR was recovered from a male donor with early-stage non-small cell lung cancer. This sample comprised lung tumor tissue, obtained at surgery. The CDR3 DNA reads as TGTGCCAGCAGCTTAGGAACGGGGAGGGGGTACAATGAGCAGTTCTTC. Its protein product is CASSLGTGRGYNEQFF.